This entry lists 9 T cell receptor beta chains sequenced from one sample in a study of metastatic and nonmetastatic thyroid tumors. None of the patients had undergone any treatment ahead of thyroid surgery. TCRdb reanalyzed the PCR reads with MiXCR. The data contain some 21,000 clones, around a fifth of them singletons. The sequenced material came from tumor tissue. These receptors all stem from a female donor with papillary thyroid cancer or a benign thyroid nodule (not recorded which). Some clones in this sample may be carry-over from other donors' samples.

This clone was counted between two and nine times. This chain links TRBV5-1 with TRBJ1-2; D is unresolved. Trimming removed 0 bases at V and 7 bases at J, with 7 bases between. This CDR3 contains 12 residues. Germline V CDR1 and CDR2: SGHRS, YFSETQ. The CDR3 DNA is TGCGCCAGCAGCTTGGGGGGAACTGGCTACACCTTC. Protein sequence: CASSLGGTGYTF.

This clone showed up just a few times. The chain couples TRBV11-2 to TRBJ1-3, with D hard to call. The CDR3 totals 18 residues. V lost 4 bases and J 0 bases, leaving 19 bases between the germline ends. CDR1 is SGHAT and CDR2 is FQNNGV in the germline V gene. The CDR3: CASSSYIGLQSSGNTIYF. The CDR3, as DNA: TGTGCCAGCAGCTCCTATATAGGGCTACAGTCCTCTGGAAACACCATATATTTT.

This clone was recorded a few times. The genes are TRBV19 and TRBJ2-3, with TRBD2 identical over 11 bases. CDR3 length equals 18 residues. From germline, CDR1 is LNHDA and CDR2 SQIVND (reference sequence). V shed 4 bases, J shed 0 bases, and the junction held 9 bases outside the gene matches. In nucleotides, the CDR3 is TGTGCCAGTAGTAGAGGGACTAGCGGAGACATAAGCACAGATACGCAGTATTTT. Translation: CASSRGTSGDISTDTQYF.

V and J are TRBV11-2 and TRBJ2-7, with D possibly being TRBD1 (5 bases). Looked up from germline, CDR1 is SGHAT and CDR2 is FQNNGV. V lost 4 bases and J lost 4, with 11 bases in between. The CDR3 sequence is 13 residues long. The CDR3 coding sequence is TGTGCCAGCAGCTGGACAAAAGGATACGAGCAGTACTTC. Encoded protein: CASSWTKGYEQYF.

This clone was recorded many times. This chain connects TRBV20-1 to TRBJ2-4; 7 nucleotides line up with TRBD1. The germline V gene encodes CDR1 DFQATT and CDR2 SNEGSKA (reference sequence). V gave up 6 bases and J gave up 7 bases; unmatched junction bases: 3. This CDR3 has 11 residues. The CDR3 region has the DNA TGCAGTGCGCCGACAGGGAACATTCAGTACTTC. It translates to CSAPTGNIQYF.

This clone came up a few times. The gene calls are TRBV11-2 and TRBJ2-7; 8 positions agree with TRBD1. Germline V gene data show CDR1 as SGHAT and CDR2 as FQNNGV. V was clipped by 4 bases and J by 0 bases; unmatched bases: 5. CDR3 length equals 15 residues. For the CDR3, the DNA is TGTGCCAGCAGCTCCGGACAGGGTCCCTCCTACGAGCAGTACTTC. Translating it yields CASSSGQGPSYEQYF.

This clone has at least ten counts. A much larger clone differs from this one at a single base, so this may be a read error. V gene TRBV6-1 combines with J gene TRBJ1-2; D may be TRBD1 (5 bases). The germline gives CDR1 MNHNS, CDR2 SASEGT. There are 14 residues in the CDR3. Trimming left V 6 bases short and J 1 base short, with 12 bases between. CDR3 in amino acids: CASRRQLVNYGYTF. The CDR3 nucleotides are TGTGCCAGCAGAAGACAGTTAGTTAACTATGGCTACACCTTC.

This clone showed up just a few times. The chain is built from TRBV20-1 and TRBJ2-1; D is unresolved. V was shortened by 3 bases and J by 5 bases, with 14 bases between the two germline ends. The CDR3 has 14 amino acids. Germline assignment: CDR1 DFQATT and CDR2 SNEGSKA (reference sequence). The CDR3 coding sequence is TGCAGTGCTAGTGCTAGAATGGGTCACAATGAGCAGTTCTTC. Amino acids: CSASARMGHNEQFF.

In its sample, this clone was seen many times. The chain uses TRBV24-1 and TRBJ1-5; D gene ambiguous. The CDR3 loop spans 17 amino acids. The ends were cut back, 1 base at V and 4 bases at J, with 16 bases in the middle. The V gene's germline CDR1 is KGHDR and CDR2 SFDVKD. CDR3 sequence: CATSDFVEEGRNQPQHF. In DNA, the CDR3 is TGTGCCACCAGTGATTTCGTTGAGGAGGGCCGGAATCAGCCCCAGCATTTT.